This T cell receptor (beta chain) originates from a study of T cells in Graves' hyperthyroidism and ophthalmopathy. Amplification of TCR beta CDR3 regions was performed using RNA transcripts as template. The HTBI primer set served for first-round RT-PCR of the TCR CDR3. TCRdb re-called the multiplex PCR reads with MiXCR, one entry per CDR3 protein. The data hold some 440,000 distinct CDR3 sequences, with approximately 15% observed a single time. The table lists this clonotype with many counts. Germline CDR1 and CDR2: DFQATT and SNEGSKA (reference sequence). The CDR3 runs to 14 residues. V lost 3 bases, J lost 2 bases, and 4 bases stayed unmatched.

Sequenced: blood. The rearrangement uses TRBV20-1 and TRBJ1-2; 9 bases agree with TRBD1. This clonotype was obtained from a woman under 30 with Graves' hyperthyroidism. DNA for the CDR3: TGCAGTGCTAGTCCCGGGACAGGGAACTATGGCTACACCTTC. It specifies CSASPGTGNYGYTF.